The next 19 T cell receptor beta chains were all read from a single sample in a study of T cell clones after liver transplantation. The protocol was immunoSEQ multiplex PCR, while the TCRdb copy is restricted to in-frame clones and leaves out a portion. The table includes some 80,000 clones, 80% to 85% detected once. Source: CD4+ T cells from blood, taken 48 months after liver transplant. The receptors stem from a human patient who received a liver transplant. Part of the T cells may come from the graft donor.

CDR3 nucleotide sequence: TGTGCCATCGGGGGGGAGAGCACAGATACGCAGTATTTT. As protein: CAIGGESTDTQYF. This chain joins TRBV10-3 and TRBJ2-3; 7 bases fit TRBD2. Germline values: CDR1 ENHRY, CDR2 SYGVKD. Trimming at V came to 8 bases and at J to 0 bases, leaving 2 bases not matched to a gene. The CDR3 extends over 13 amino acids.

The gene calls are TRBV2 and TRBJ2-5, with no clear D. The CDR3 runs to 18 residues. Trimming pared 4 bases from V and 4 bases from J, leaving 25 bases between. Germline CDR1 is SNHLY and CDR2 is FYNNEI. The CDR3 is CASSGKKMASLRRETQYF. The CDR3 DNA reads as TGTGCCAGCAGTGGTAAAAAGATGGCATCCCTTCGACGAGAGACCCAGTACTTC.

This sequence joins TRBV29-1 and TRBJ2-7; TRBD2 matches 11 bases. The CDR3 extends over 15 amino acids. Germline CDR1 reads SQVTM; CDR2 reads ANQGSEA. The V segment lost 6 bases and the J segment 2 bases; nucleotides outside the gene matches: 9. The DNA for the CDR3 is TGCAGCGTCGGAAAGCTAGCGGGGGGCCCCTACGAGCAGTACTTC. Translating it yields CSVGKLAGGPYEQYF.

The chain is built from TRBV28 and TRBJ1-4; D is ambiguous. V was cut by 6 bases and J by 4 bases, with 15 bases left in between. The CDR3 totals 15 residues. The germline CDR1 and CDR2 sequences are MDHEN and SYDVKM. The CDR3 DNA reads TGTGCCAGCAGCTCCCCCATGGCTGGTAATGAAAAACTGTTTTTT. Translation: CASSSPMAGNEKLFF. Drawing the rest from reference TRBV28 and TRBJ1-4, the complete variable domain is DVKVTQSSRYLVKRTGEKVFLECVQDMDHENMFWYRQDPGLGLRLIYFSYDVKMKEKGDIPEGYSVSREKKERFSLILESASTNQTSMYLCASSSPMAGNEKLFFGSGTQLSVL.

The V gene is TRBV6-1, the J gene TRBJ1-2, with 7 bases identical to TRBD1. V lost 4 bases to trimming and J lost 4 bases; unmatched junction nucleotides: 6. Germline CDR1 and CDR2: MNHNS and SASEGT. This CDR3 contains 14 residues. The CDR3 sequence is CASSAQGFGYGYTF. The CDR3 DNA is TGTGCCAGCAGTGCACAGGGGTTCGGCTATGGCTACACCTTC.

The V call is TRBV10-3, the J call TRBJ1-5, with D uncertain. The CDR3 runs to 12 residues. The germline gives CDR1 ENHRY, CDR2 SYGVKD. The V end was cut by 0 bases, the J end by 5 bases, with 2 bases between. CDR3 in amino acids: CAISESHQPQHF. The DNA for the CDR3 is TGTGCCATCAGTGAGTCGCATCAGCCCCAGCATTTT.

The V and J genes are TRBV7-2 and TRBJ1-2; no definite D call. CDR3 length: 15 residues. V was clipped by 5 bases and J by 8 bases, with 21 bases between them. The V gene's germline CDR1 is SGHTA and CDR2 FQGNSA. The CDR3 nucleotides are TGTGCCAGCAGCCCCACCGAGATTAGATCGGGGGGCTACACCTTC. Residues: CASSPTEIRSGGYTF.

With regard to this clone: This is likely a read error, given that the CDR3 carries no conserved phenylalanine or tryptophan at its end. Because the CDR3's place on the DNA is in doubt, the DNA is left out and the CDR3 is given as listed by TCRdb. The chain combines TRBV7-2 with TRBJ2-7; the table names TRBD1, a call not compared with the DNA. Germline assignment: CDR1 SGHTA and CDR2 FQGNSA. Termini included, the CDR3 measures 9 amino acids. CDR3 protein: CASSDPDTL.

The chain is built from TRBV14 and TRBJ2-3; D may be TRBD1 (6 bases). The CDR3 has 15 residues. V was cut by 4 bases and J by 2 bases, with 13 bases left in between. The germline V gene encodes CDR1 SGHDN and CDR2 FVKESK. As DNA, the CDR3 is TGTGCCAGCAGCCCGGACAGAATGGCCACAGATACGCAGTATTTT. Protein sequence: CASSPDRMATDTQYF.

The CDR3 region has the DNA TGTGCCAGCAGTTACCCTCCCGGACTTTTAACTAATGAAAAACTGTTTTTT. It is translated as CASSYPPGLLTNEKLFF. This chain links TRBV6-8 with TRBJ1-4; D remains unclear. The V gene lost 2 bases and the J gene lost 1 base, with 14 bases spanning the gap. Per the germline V gene, CDR1 is MNHGY and CDR2 is SAAAGT. There are 17 residues in the CDR3.

The rearrangement links TRBV4-3 to TRBJ2-4; 7 positions match TRBD2. V lost 0 bases and J lost 2; bases outside the gene matches: 7. This CDR3 spans 17 amino acids. Germline-derived CDR1 and CDR2 are LGHNA and YSLEER. The CDR3 bases are TGCGCCAGCAGCCAAGATATGGGAGGGATAACCAAAAACATTCAGTACTTC. This translates into CASSQDMGGITKNIQYF.

CDR3 sequence reads: CAWGPGGVDQPQHF. As DNA, the CDR3 is TGTGCCTGGGGCCCTGGGGGGGTGGATCAGCCCCAGCATTTT. The V call is TRBV30, the J call TRBJ1-5; tentative D call: TRBD1 (5 bases). V lost 5 bases and J 5 bases, leaving 16 bases between the germline ends. The CDR3 is 14 amino acids. In germline, CDR1 is GTSNPN, CDR2 SVGIG (reference sequence).

CDR3 amino acids: CSSSLGAEAFF. In nucleotides, the CDR3 is TGCAGTTCCTCGTTGGGGGCTGAAGCTTTCTTT. This chain links TRBV20-1 with TRBJ1-1; TRBD1 is a possible D gene (5 bases). The CDR3 covers 11 residues. Trimming left V 8 bases short and J 6 bases short, with 13 bases between. Germline CDR1 DFQATT, CDR2 SNEGSKA (reference sequence).

V is TRBV7-2 and J is TRBJ1-4; D call uncertain. The V end was cut by 1 base, the J end by 2 bases, with 8 bases between. Per germline, CDR1 SGHTA and CDR2 FQGNSA. The CDR3 runs 15 residues. CDR3 in DNA: TGTGCCAGCAGCTTAGAGGCCGGGACTAATGAAAAACTGTTTTTT. Its protein product is CASSLEAGTNEKLFF.

The CDR3 sequence: CASRGSPGESDTQYF. CDR3 bases: TGTGCCAGCAGGGGGAGTCCCGGAGAGTCGGATACGCAGTATTTT. The V and J genes are TRBV28 and TRBJ2-3, with TRBD2 as a possible D gene (5 bases). This CDR3 region has 15 residues. Trimming took off 6 bases at V and 6 bases at J, with 19 bases between the two ends. Per germline, CDR1 MDHEN and CDR2 SYDVKM.

CDR3 DNA sequence: TGTGCCAGCAGTGAATCTAACAGCATACCGATCCCAGCTTTCTTT. Its protein product is CASSESNSIPIPAFF. The rearrangement links TRBV6-1 to TRBJ1-1; unclear D gene. The V and J ends lost 2 bases and 10 bases respectively, with 20 bases between them. This CDR3 is 15 amino acids long. Germline V gives CDR1 MNHNS, CDR2 SASEGT.

This clone was counted once. The chain recombines TRBV18 with TRBJ2-1; D ambiguous. Germline V gene sequence: CDR1 KGHSH, CDR2 LQKENI. Trimming took 3 bases from V and 8 from J, leaving 14 bases between them. The CDR3 is made up of 14 amino acids. In DNA form, the CDR3 reads TGTGCCAGCTCACCGCCAGCTCCCGTCCATGAGCAGTTCTTC. This gives the protein CASSPPAPVHEQFF.

Only a few counts were recorded for this clone. J is TRBJ1-3 and V is TRBV18; no definite D call. The V end was cut by 3 bases, the J end by 2 bases, with 14 bases between. Germline CDR1 KGHSH, CDR2 LQKENI. The CDR3 consists of 16 residues. CDR3 sequence (DNA): TGTGCCAGCTCACCGCCCAATATCGGGACTGGAAACACCATATATTTT. Its protein is CASSPPNIGTGNTIYF.

This chain links TRBV29-1 with TRBJ1-1; 10 positions agree with TRBD1. The CDR3 covers 15 residues. The junction had 4 bases not matched to a gene; V was cut back by 1 base and J by 2 bases. Per germline, CDR1 SQVTM and CDR2 ANQGSEA. This CDR3 reads CSVEGDRGHNTEAFF. The CDR3 bases are TGCAGCGTTGAAGGAGACAGGGGGCACAACACTGAAGCTTTCTTT. The full variable domain, rest sourced from reference TRBV29-1 and TRBJ1-1, is SAVISQKPSRDICQRGTSLTIQCQVDSQVTMMFWYRQQPGQSLTLIATANQGSEATYESGFVIDKFPISRPNLTFSTLTVSNMSPEDSSIYLCSVEGDRGHNTEAFFGQGTRLTVV.